The entry below describes one TCR beta chain. This entry is derived from a study of blood T cell repertoires in COVID-19. The overall study: From the United States, Italy and Spain came samples of acute and convalescent COVID-19.

V lost 8 bases to trimming and J lost 2 bases; unmatched junction nucleotides: 12. This CDR3 comprises 17 residues. CDR1 is MGHDK, CDR2 SYGVNS, per germline. Sequencing was performed with immunoSEQ multiplex PCR; in TCRdb, only in-frame clones are kept and a portion is missing. The sample contains roughly 350,000 clones, about 87% of which appear only once. The V and J genes are TRBV25-1 and TRBJ2-5; 12 nucleotides align to TRBD2. The specimen was peripheral blood. The TCR sequence derives from a woman in her forties or fifties with COVID-19, enrolled during active disease. The CDR3 here is CASRQRGLAGPQETQYF. The CDR3 coding sequence is TGTGCCAGCCGTCAAAGGGGACTAGCGGGTCCACAAGAGACCCAGTACTTC.